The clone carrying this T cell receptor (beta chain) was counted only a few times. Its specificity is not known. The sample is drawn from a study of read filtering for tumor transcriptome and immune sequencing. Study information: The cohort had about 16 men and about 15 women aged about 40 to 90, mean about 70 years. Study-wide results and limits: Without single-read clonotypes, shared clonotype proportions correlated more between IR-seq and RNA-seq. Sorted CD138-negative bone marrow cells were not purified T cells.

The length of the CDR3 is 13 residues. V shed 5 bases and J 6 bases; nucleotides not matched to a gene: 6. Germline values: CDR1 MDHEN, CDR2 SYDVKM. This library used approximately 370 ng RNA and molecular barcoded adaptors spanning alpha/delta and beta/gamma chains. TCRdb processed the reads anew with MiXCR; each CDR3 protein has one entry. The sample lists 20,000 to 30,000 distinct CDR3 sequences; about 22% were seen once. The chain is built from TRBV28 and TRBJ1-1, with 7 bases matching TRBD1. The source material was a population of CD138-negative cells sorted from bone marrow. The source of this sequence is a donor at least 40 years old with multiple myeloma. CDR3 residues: CASSVGGRAEAFF. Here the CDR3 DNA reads TGTGCCAGCAGTGTAGGGGGCAGGGCTGAAGCTTTCTTT.